A single T cell receptor (beta chain) is shown here with its context. Its antigen remains unknown. Produced via immunoSEQ multiplex PCR; TCRdb's table is partial and in-frame only. Of 75,000 to 100,000 clones detected, 80% to 85% appear once; the ten largest clones hold around 3%. CTLA-4 blockade with ipilimumab, together with focal radiation, was given to patients with chemo-refractory metastatic non-small-cell lung cancer. This sample was included in a study of radiotherapy plus CTLA-4 blockade in lung cancer. General study results and limits: TCR clones from tumors expanded in blood after radiotherapy plus ipilimumab. Early blood T cell clone dynamics, with interferon-beta, were reported to best predict response.

V was clipped by 2 bases and J by 7 bases, with 15 bases between them. CDR1 and CDR2 from the germline V gene are MDHEN and SYDVKM. This CDR3 has 15 residues. The source is a human donor with non-small cell lung cancer who had a partial response to radiotherapy plus ipilimumab. The genes are TRBV28 and TRBJ2-1, with a tentative D call TRBD2 (6 bases). Sample: peripheral blood, taken from a patient treated with radiotherapy plus ipilimumab. As DNA, the CDR3 is TGTGCCAGCAGTTTACCCCCGGGGGAGAGGAATGAGCAGTTCTTC. This sequence encodes CASSLPPGERNEQFF.